This is a list of T cell receptor beta chains from one sample in a study of cytotoxic CD8 clonotypes in ibrutinib-treated CLL. Libraries were prepared by immunoSEQ multiplex PCR; TCRdb keeps only in-frame clonotypes and omits some of them. Of some 9,800 clones detected, about 59% appear once; the ten largest clones hold around a sixth. This material consisted of PBMCs, taken before ibrutinib treatment. These receptor sequences come from a human donor with chronic lymphocytic leukemia. Each CDR3 is given with its conserved first and last residue. Each record gives: J gene, V gene, CDR3 protein.

TRBJ1-5 | TRBV28 | CASTPFGQITSNQPQHF
TRBJ2-7 | TRBV21-1 | CASSKTGDGIEQYF
TRBJ2-5 | TRBV18 | CASSLSGGETQYF
TRBJ2-3 | TRBV7-6 | CASDPQGADTQYF
TRBJ2-5 | TRBV27 | CASSLRPTGTQYF
TRBJ2-7 | TRBV9 | CASSVGQVTYEQYF
TRBJ2-1 | TRBV19 | CASSLAGNNEQFF
TRBJ2-7 | TRBV7-9 | CASSLPSGGSYEQYF
TRBJ1-2 | TRBV18 | CASSPWDTFAGYTF
TRBJ1-5 | TRBV30 | CAWATGDGQPQHF
TRBJ2-2 | TRBV5-1 | CASSLARGINTGELFF
TRBJ1-1 | TRBV19 | CASTDRMNTEAFF
TRBJ2-7 | TRBV6-1 | CASRRDSRREQYF
TRBJ2-7 | TRBV4-2 | CASSHRGFYEQYF
TRBJ2-5 | TRBV7-9 | CASSLGALQETQYF
TRBJ2-7 | TRBV11-2 | CASSLEGGVSVEQYF
TRBJ2-2 | TRBV7-2 | CASSFSYTGELFF
TRBJ2-1 | TRBV4-1 | CASSQITLAFEQFF
TRBJ2-2 | TRBV7-6 | CASSLATANTGELFF
TRBJ1-4 | TRBV15 | CATSRVGFTNEKLFF
TRBJ1-2 | TRBV7-9 | CASSSTGRGINYGYTF
TRBJ2-1 | TRBV10-3 | CAISGLAGIDEQFF
TRBJ2-3 | TRBV11-2 | CASSQRRQILTDTQYF
TRBJ1-1 | TRBV5-6 | CASSLTRLRTGIEAFF
TRBJ1-1 | TRBV5-1 | CASSFRGAEAFF
TRBJ2-7 | TRBV4-1 | CASSQVSGDYEQYF
TRBJ2-2 | TRBV19 | CASKAGHNAGELFF
TRBJ2-7 | TRBV27 | CASSFTRLAFEQYF
TRBJ2-7 | TRBV20-1 | CSARDYEQYF
TRBJ1-1 | TRBV5-6 | CASSFHPGILGGTEAFF
TRBJ1-1 | TRBV5-8 | CASSLAVGQGRHEAFF
TRBJ2-7 | TRBV11-2 | CASSSRRSSYEQYF
TRBJ1-4 | TRBV5-1 | CASRFGAGGIEKLFF
TRBJ2-7 | TRBV19 | CASSTRDSGEQYF
TRBJ2-3 | TRBV19 | CASSSRGSQDTQYF
TRBJ2-7 | TRBV9 | CASSVGTSGLMSYEQYF
TRBJ2-3 | TRBV29-1 | CSVGAGALRADTQYF
TRBJ1-3 | TRBV6-1 | CASGRTLGNTIYF
TRBJ2-1 | TRBV18 | CASSPPASGRNEQFF
TRBJ1-5 | TRBV2 | CASSRYEVQPQHF
TRBJ2-1 | TRBV27 | CASSSTASSYNEQFF
TRBJ2-2 | TRBV7-3 | CASSLNTGELFF
TRBJ1-3 | TRBV30 | CAWRQPGSGNTIYF
TRBJ2-5 | TRBV2 | CASSEALAGGRETQYF
TRBJ2-1 | TRBV2 | CASSARDSPRTYNEQFF
TRBJ2-7 | TRBV5-1 | CASSLEGQGLNEQYF
TRBJ2-5 | TRBV10-3 | CAISEELAGRETQYF